A selection of T cell receptor beta chains follows, all from one sample in a study of shared clonotypes between healthy human individuals. Data came from immunoSEQ multiplex PCR; TCRdb stores just in-frame clones and leaves some out. The data show about 590,000 clones, nearly 97% seen once. The sequencing input was naive CD8+ T cells sorted from blood. These receptors originate from a woman younger than 45 in good health. Both conserved end residues are part of each CDR3. The order of the fields is V gene, CDR3 protein.

TRBV4-2 CASSQEVAGVHEQFF
TRBV11-2 CASTQTGLEETQYF
TRBV7-3 CASSDLGVSNEQFF
TRBV28 CASSFLPSGTIHLLDTQYF
TRBV9 CASSVVGGFTEAFF
TRBV2 CASKGRPNNEQFF
TRBV27 CASSPALNTEAFF
TRBV27 CASSLFSRVYAGLDEQYF
TRBV27 CASSLGRGTSGANVLTF
TRBV29-1 CSVEGGDGPGYEQYF
TRBV7-8 CASRRDLPGAEQYF
TRBV6-5 CASRDDRSSYGYTF
TRBV27 CASSLGTPDTQYF
TRBV5-6 CASSWGLADSYNEQFF
TRBV27 CASSPNSYLSSYEQYF
TRBV28 CASSFLVEQFF
TRBV2 CASSEGGRAIHEQYF
TRBV7-7 CASSPDRFNEQYF
TRBV27 CASSSRDTLNTGELFF
TRBV6-6 CASSYTRITLYNEQFF
TRBV27 CASSLSPGTSGNTIYF
TRBV19 CATTGGNTGELFF
TRBV28 CASGRSYLSGNTIYF
TRBV11-2 CASSLAQGLSYEQYF
TRBV25-1 CASSERRGSTNEKLFF
TRBV13 CASSLADSGDLDGREQFF
TRBV11-2 CASGLAGTNTGELFF
TRBV11-2 CASRRTGAYEQYF
TRBV7-2 CASSLAIAGGYEQYF
TRBV5-1 CASSLVTSSGELFF
TRBV4-1 CASSGTGGNEQFF
TRBV30 CAWRDGWSYEQYF
TRBV10-3 CAISETGVEETQYF
TRBV19 CASSTRRAWYEQYF
TRBV9 CASSVGAGGVGELFF
TRBV9 CASSVEGAYTDTQYF
TRBV5-4 CASSLVAGMYNEQFF
TRBV27 CASSLSSGIPYEQYF
TRBV21-1 CASSVPGQGNTEAFF
TRBV27 CASSLIGQANVLTF
TRBV19 CASSIGVAGLTYEQYF
TRBV29-1 CSVSDYNEQFF
TRBV7-9 CASSLGGAEQYF
TRBV16 CASSQSEGRLARRYF
TRBV4-1 CASSQLADNEQYF
TRBV11-2 CASSLAGYEQYF
TRBV4-1 CASSQGDSYEQYF
TRBV14 CASSQDFSLPLQHYNSPLHF
TRBV28 CASSSRPWGNIQYF
TRBV15 CATSREGSYEQYF
TRBV27 CASSLRASNTGELFF
TRBV27 CASSVGGANYGYTF
TRBV7-8 CASSLVISGRDPYNEQFF
TRBV4-1 CASSQSQGASSYEQYF